This entry concerns a single T cell receptor beta chain. It has no known antigen specificity. Qualities for individual bases were not recorded, and no much larger clone is one base off. This specimen belongs to a study of cytomegalovirus exposure and HLA in healthy donors listed by TCRdb under 2017. At the level of the whole study: A later analysis indicated that the roughly 120 validation repertoires were generated on the platform also employed for the 700 or so repertoires of the first cohort. The aim of the study was to test whether cataloging public T cell receptors could identify signatures of past pathogen exposure. Besides the first cohort of under 700 subjects, a separate validation cohort made up of around 120 different subjects was used. To predict cytomegalovirus infection status, the study brought together high-throughput TCR immunosequencing, statistical association of individual TCRs with disease status, and machine learning.

CDR1 MNHEY and CDR2 SVGAGI were looked up in the germline V gene. The CDR3 numbers 13 residues from cysteine through phenylalanine. Only the CDR3 part of the read is kept: 39 bases, read in frame from the first base. V is shortened by 4 bases, J by 7 bases, and the region joining them spans 11 bases. Broad study findings and their caveats: The authors suggested that the approach could potentially be generalized to other disease states and immunological phenotypes. The classifier was reported to diagnose cytomegalovirus status with high specificity and sensitivity in both the original cohort and the validation cohort. Subsequent analysis determined that TCRs grouped into clusters in the first cohort also showed a tendency toward co-occurrence across the 120 or so validation repertoires, and 90% to 95% of cluster scores exceeded 0. A later analysis had no HLA typing for the validation cohort, so co-occurrence there was scored across all 120 or so repertoires. In vitro tests confirmed that a few of the cytomegalovirus-associated TCR beta chains recognize cytomegalovirus antigens. The study gave a list of some 150 TCR beta chains associated with cytomegalovirus. While some public TCRs were present in many individuals, most TCR sequences turned up only very rarely across donors.

Separate from the approximately 700-subject first cohort, the validation cohort of 120 subjects was the group to which the donors belonged. Library preparation employed the immunoSEQ multiplex PCR assay. Processing in the source paper ran as follows. A statistical classification framework was built to diagnose cytomegalovirus status from the catalog of TCR beta chain sequences. What TCRdb holds here is the immuneACCESS table cut down to in-frame rearrangements. Part of the clones is not present; checked against another copy, under half of the missing clones reflect an unresolved V gene, and the others are unexplained. V, J and clone size were drawn from that table, and D and trimming were deduced from the DNA. The sample records some 69,000 clones, 96% of which are singletons. Together, the top ten hold around 2.2% of the sample.

Here the chain combines TRBV6-5 and TRBJ1-3; no D gene is confidently identified. Sample: PBMCs. The sequence was collected from a man younger than 30 in good health and CMV-seronegative. CDR3 protein: CASSSLPRNTIYF. Read as DNA, the sequence is TGTGCCAGCAGTTCCTTACCCCGGAACACCATATATTTT.